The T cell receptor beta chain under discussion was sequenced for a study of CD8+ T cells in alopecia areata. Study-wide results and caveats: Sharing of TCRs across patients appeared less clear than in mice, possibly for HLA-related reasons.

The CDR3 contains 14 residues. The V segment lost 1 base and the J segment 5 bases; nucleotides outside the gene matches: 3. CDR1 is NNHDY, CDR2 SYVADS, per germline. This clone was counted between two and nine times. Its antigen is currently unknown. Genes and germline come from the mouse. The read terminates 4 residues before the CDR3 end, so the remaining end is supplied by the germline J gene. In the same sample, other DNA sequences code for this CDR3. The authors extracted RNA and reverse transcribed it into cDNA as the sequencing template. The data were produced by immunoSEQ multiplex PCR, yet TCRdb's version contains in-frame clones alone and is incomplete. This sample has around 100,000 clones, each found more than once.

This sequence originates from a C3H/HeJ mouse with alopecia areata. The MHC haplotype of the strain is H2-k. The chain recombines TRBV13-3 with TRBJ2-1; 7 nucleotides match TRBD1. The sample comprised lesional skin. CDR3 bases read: TGTGCCAGCAGTGATTTGCAGGGGGATGCT. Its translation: CASSDLQGDA. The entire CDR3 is CASSDLQGDAEQFF.